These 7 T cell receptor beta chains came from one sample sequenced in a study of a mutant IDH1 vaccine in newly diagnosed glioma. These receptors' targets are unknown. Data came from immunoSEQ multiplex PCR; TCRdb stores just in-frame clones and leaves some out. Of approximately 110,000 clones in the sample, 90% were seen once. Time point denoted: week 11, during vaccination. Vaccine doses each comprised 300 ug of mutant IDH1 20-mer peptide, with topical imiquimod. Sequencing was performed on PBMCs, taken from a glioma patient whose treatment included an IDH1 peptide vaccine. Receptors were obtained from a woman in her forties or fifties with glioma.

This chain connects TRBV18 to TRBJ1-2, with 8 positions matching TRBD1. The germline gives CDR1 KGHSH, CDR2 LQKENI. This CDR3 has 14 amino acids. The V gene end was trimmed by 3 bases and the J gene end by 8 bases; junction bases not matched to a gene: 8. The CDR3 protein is CASSPGQGVEGYTF. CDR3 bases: TGTGCCAGCTCACCCGGACAGGGTGTTGAGGGCTACACCTTC.

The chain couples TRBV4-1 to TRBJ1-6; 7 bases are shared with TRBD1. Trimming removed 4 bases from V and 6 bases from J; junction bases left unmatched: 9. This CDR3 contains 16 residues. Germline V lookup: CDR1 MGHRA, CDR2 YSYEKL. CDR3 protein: CASSLLTGQVNSPLHF. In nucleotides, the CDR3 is TGCGCCAGCAGCCTTCTGACAGGGCAAGTTAATTCACCCCTCCACTTT.

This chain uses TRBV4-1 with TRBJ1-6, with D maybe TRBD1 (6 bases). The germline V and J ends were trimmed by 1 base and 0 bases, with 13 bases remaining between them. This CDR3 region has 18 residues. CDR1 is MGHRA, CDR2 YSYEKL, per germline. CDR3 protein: CASSQARRGASYNSPLHF. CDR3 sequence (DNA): TGCGCCAGCAGCCAAGCCCGGCGGGGGGCCTCCTATAATTCACCCCTCCACTTT.

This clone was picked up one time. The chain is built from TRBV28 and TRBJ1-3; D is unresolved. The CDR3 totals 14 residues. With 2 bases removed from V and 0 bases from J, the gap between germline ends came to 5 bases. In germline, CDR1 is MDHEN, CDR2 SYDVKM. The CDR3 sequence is CASSLADSGNTIYF. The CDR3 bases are TGTGCCAGCAGTTTAGCGGACTCTGGAAACACCATATATTTT.

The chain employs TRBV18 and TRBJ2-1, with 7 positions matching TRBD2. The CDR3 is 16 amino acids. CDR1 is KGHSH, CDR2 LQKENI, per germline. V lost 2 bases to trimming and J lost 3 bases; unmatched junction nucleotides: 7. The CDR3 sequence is CASSPGTGGFYNEQFF. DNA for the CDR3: TGTGCCAGCTCACCAGGGACGGGAGGATTCTACAATGAGCAGTTCTTC. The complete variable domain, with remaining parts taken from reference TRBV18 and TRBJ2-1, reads NAGVMQNPRHLVRRRGQEARLRCSPMKGHSHVYWYRQLPEEGLKFMVYLQKENIIDESGMPKERFSAEFPKEGPSILRIQQVVRGDSAAYFCASSPGTGGFYNEQFFGPGTRLTVL.

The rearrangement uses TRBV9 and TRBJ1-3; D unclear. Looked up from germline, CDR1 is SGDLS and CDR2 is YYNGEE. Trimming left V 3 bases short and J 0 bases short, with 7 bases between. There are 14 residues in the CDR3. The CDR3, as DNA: TGTGCCAGCAGCGCCCAGTTCTCTGGAAACACCATATATTTT. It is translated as CASSAQFSGNTIYF.

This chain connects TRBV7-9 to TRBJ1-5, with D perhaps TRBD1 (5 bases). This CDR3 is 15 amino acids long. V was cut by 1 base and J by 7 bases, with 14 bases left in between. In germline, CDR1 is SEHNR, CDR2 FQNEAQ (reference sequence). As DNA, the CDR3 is TGTGCCAGCAGCTTAGGGGGGGACCACGGCCAGCCCCAGCATTTT. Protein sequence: CASSLGGDHGQPQHF.